These T cell receptor beta chains were read from a single sample in a study of cytomegalovirus exposure and HLA in healthy donors. Repertoires were generated with immunoSEQ multiplex PCR, while TCRdb's copy carries only in-frame clones and drops some. This sample has 95,000 to 150,000 clones, with 60% to 75% found just once. Sequencing was carried out using PBMCs. The receptors here all came from a woman in her forties or fifties in good health and CMV-seropositive. Each CDR3 is given with its conserved first and last residue. A D gene is named only where the DNA matches it firmly. Size is omitted from some rows. Given values are once, few, many or a class for expanded clones.

J gene	V gene	D gene	clone size	CDR3 DNA	CDR3 protein
TRBJ2-7	TRBV2	TRBD1	-	TGTGCCAGCAGGACCTGGGACAGGGGGCTAAGGGAGCAGTACTTC	CASRTWDRGLREQYF
TRBJ1-2	TRBV28	TRBD1	-	TGTGCCAGCAGTTGGGACAGGGGGCGTGTTTCATGGGGCTACACCTTC	CASSWDRGRVSWGYTF
TRBJ1-1	TRBV15	-	-	TGTGCCACCAGCAGAGATTTAAGCGGGGAAGAAGCTTTCTTT	CATSRDLSGEEAFF
TRBJ1-1	TRBV2	TRBD1	-	TGTGCCAGCAGTGCCAACGGACAGGGGCCGAACACTGAAGCTTTCTTT	CASSANGQGPNTEAFF
TRBJ2-3	TRBV6-5	TRBD2	-	TGTGCCAGCAGTTACGGGACTAGCGGGGGTGGGGATACGCAGTATTTT	CASSYGTSGGGDTQYF
TRBJ2-3	TRBV6-5	-	few	TGTGCCAGCAGTTGGGGGGGACACGCAGATACGCAGTATTTT	CASSWGGHADTQYF
TRBJ2-1	TRBV6-5	-	-	TGTGCCAGCAGTTACTCGGGAGCCTACAATGAGCAGTTCTTC	CASSYSGAYNEQFF
TRBJ1-5	TRBV28	-	-	TGTGCCAGCAGTCCGATCGAGCTGCCCCAGCATTTT	CASSPIELPQHF
TRBJ1-3	TRBV11-2	TRBD1	-	TGTGCCAGCAGCCGATCTTGGACAGGTGGAAACACCATATATTTT	CASSRSWTGGNTIYF
TRBJ1-2	TRBV29-1	TRBD1	-	TGCAGCGTACCGACCACTTTCGGACAGGCTCAACATATATCAGGCAACTATGGCTACACCTTC	CSVPTTFGQAQHISGNYGYTF
TRBJ1-1	TRBV5-1	TRBD1	few	TGCGCCAGCAGCACAGACCTGACAGGGTATGAAGCTTTCTTT	CASSTDLTGYEAFF
TRBJ2-3	TRBV7-2	TRBD1	-	TGTGCCAGCAGAGGGACAGGGGTGGGTGATACGCAGTATTTT	CASRGTGVGDTQYF
TRBJ2-5	TRBV30	TRBD2	-	TGTGCCTGGAGCGGTAGGACTAGCGGGTCAAAGACCCAGTACTTC	CAWSGRTSGSKTQYF
TRBJ2-1	TRBV6-5	-	-	TGTGCCAGCGGGGGGTATTACAATGAGCAGTTCTTC	CASGGYYNEQFF
TRBJ1-6	TRBV7-9	-	-	TGTGCCAGCAGCCCCGAAGGAGGACAGACTTCACCCCTCCACTTT	CASSPEGGQTSPLHF
TRBJ1-6	TRBV6-1	-	-	TGTGCCAGCAGAGCGGGTTCCTCCAATAATTCACCCCTCCACTTT	CASRAGSSNNSPLHF
TRBJ2-1	TRBV6-1	-	-	TGTGCCAGCCGGCTCCAGACTACCCAGGAGCAGTTCTTC	CASRLQTTQEQFF
TRBJ2-3	TRBV30	-	-	TGTGCCTGGAGGGGCCAGGGGTCCACAGATACGCAGTATTTT	CAWRGQGSTDTQYF
TRBJ2-1	TRBV28	-	-	TGTGCCAGCAGCCAGGGGGGTTATTACAATGAGCAGTTCTTC	CASSQGGYYNEQFF
TRBJ1-6	TRBV9	TRBD1	-	TGTGCCAGCAGCGTATTGGACAGGGGTAATTCACCCCTCCACTTT	CASSVLDRGNSPLHF
TRBJ2-5	TRBV9	TRBD2	few	TGTGCCAGCAGCACCCTAGCGGGGGGGCTTTTAGAGACCCAGTACTTC	CASSTLAGGLLETQYF
TRBJ2-1	TRBV6-5	TRBD2	-	TGTGCCAGCACCACGGGACTAACCGATGAGCAGTTCTTC	CASTTGLTDEQFF
TRBJ2-1	TRBV4-1	TRBD2	-	TGCGCCAGCAGCCAGTCAGGACTAGTGGGGTTGAGTGAGCAGTTCTTC	CASSQSGLVGLSEQFF
TRBJ2-2	TRBV18	TRBD1	-	TGTGCCAGCTCACCACCAGGGGGCGCGAACACCGGGGAGCTGTTTTTT	CASSPPGGANTGELFF
TRBJ1-5	TRBV10-3	TRBD1	once	TGTGCCATCAGTGCCTTGGGGACAGGGGTTAGCAATCAGCCCCAGCATTTT	CAISALGTGVSNQPQHF
TRBJ1-2	TRBV5-5	TRBD1	-	TGTGCCAGCAGACGAGATTGGAGGACAGGGAACTATGGCTACACCTTC	CASRRDWRTGNYGYTF
TRBJ2-6	TRBV15	TRBD1	-	TGTGCCACCAGCAGCACAGGGGGCCCTGGGGCCAACGTCCTGACTTTC	CATSSTGGPGANVLTF
TRBJ1-4	TRBV28	TRBD1	-	TGTGCCAGCAGAGACGAACAGGGGGGAAATGAAAAACTGTTTTTT	CASRDEQGGNEKLFF
TRBJ2-7	TRBV7-2	TRBD2	-	TGTGCCAGCAGCTTAAACCGGGGGGACGAGCAGTACTTC	CASSLNRGDEQYF
TRBJ1-2	TRBV6-6	-	-	TGTGCCAGCAGTTACGACAATTATGGCTACACCTTC	CASSYDNYGYTF
TRBJ2-7	TRBV7-9	-	-	TGTGCCAGCAGCTTAGTATGGGACAACACCGTCGGCTACTACGAGCAGTACTTC	CASSLVWDNTVGYYEQYF
TRBJ1-1	TRBV7-2	-	-	TGTGCCAGCAGCTTCACAGGAAGGACTGAAGCTTTCTTT	CASSFTGRTEAFF
TRBJ2-1	TRBV19	-	-	TGTGCCAGTTGCGATAGCGGATACAATGAGCAGTTCTTC	CASCDSGYNEQFF
TRBJ2-3	TRBV30	TRBD2	-	TGTGCCTGGACCCCGGGACTAGCGGTATATACGCAGTATTTT	CAWTPGLAVYTQYF
TRBJ2-3	TRBV4-2	TRBD1	-	TGTGCCAGCAGCCCATCCGACAGGGGGGGCAGGGATACGCAGTATTTT	CASSPSDRGGRDTQYF
TRBJ2-7	TRBV7-9	-	-	TGTTCCAGCAGCTTTGGGGGCAACGAGCAGTACTTC	CSSSFGGNEQYF
TRBJ1-4	TRBV19	TRBD1	-	TGTGCCAGTAGACCAGACAGGGCCAATGAAAAACTGTTTTTT	CASRPDRANEKLFF
TRBJ1-4	TRBV7-2	-	-	TGTGCCAGCAGCCTCCGGGTTGGTGAAAAACTGTTTTTT	CASSLRVGEKLFF
TRBJ2-7	TRBV27	-	-	TGTGCCAGCAGCTCAACGCTGGAAGGAGTCTACGAGCAGTACTTC	CASSSTLEGVYEQYF
TRBJ2-7	TRBV4-1	TRBD2	-	TGCGCCAGCAGCCTCGCGGGGGAGGTTTCCTACGAGCAGTACTTC	CASSLAGEVSYEQYF
TRBJ2-1	TRBV5-4	TRBD2	once	TGTGCCAGCAGTACGCGACTAGCCTCTCCTGCTGAGCAGTTCTTC	CASSTRLASPAEQFF
TRBJ1-3	TRBV5-1	-	-	TGCGCCAGCAGCTTCGACATTCAGGCTGGAAACACCATATATTTT	CASSFDIQAGNTIYF
TRBJ1-4	TRBV28	-	-	TGTGCCAGCAGTCAAAGGCGGGGGTTTAATGAAAAACTGTTTTTT	CASSQRRGFNEKLFF
TRBJ2-7	TRBV28	TRBD1	-	TGTGCCAGCAACAGACAGGGGACCTACGAGCAGTACTTC	CASNRQGTYEQYF
TRBJ2-5	TRBV9	TRBD2	-	TGTGCCAGCAGCGGGCCCGGGCGGGGGGAGGAGACCCAGTACTTC	CASSGPGRGEETQYF